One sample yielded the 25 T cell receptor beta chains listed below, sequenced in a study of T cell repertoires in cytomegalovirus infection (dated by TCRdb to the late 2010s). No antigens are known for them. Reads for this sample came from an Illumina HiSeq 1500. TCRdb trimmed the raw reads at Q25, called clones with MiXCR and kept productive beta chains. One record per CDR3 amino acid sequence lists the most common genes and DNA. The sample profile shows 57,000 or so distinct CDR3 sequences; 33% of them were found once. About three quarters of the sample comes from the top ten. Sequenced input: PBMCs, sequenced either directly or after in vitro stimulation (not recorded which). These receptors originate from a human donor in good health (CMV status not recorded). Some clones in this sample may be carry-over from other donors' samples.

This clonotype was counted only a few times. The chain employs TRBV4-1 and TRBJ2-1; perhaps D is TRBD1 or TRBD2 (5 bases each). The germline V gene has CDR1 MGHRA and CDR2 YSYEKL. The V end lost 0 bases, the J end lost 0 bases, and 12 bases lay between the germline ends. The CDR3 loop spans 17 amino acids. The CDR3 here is CASSQDGTLSSYNEQFF. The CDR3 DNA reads TGCGCCAGCAGCCAAGATGGGACCCTCAGCTCCTACAATGAGCAGTTCTTC.

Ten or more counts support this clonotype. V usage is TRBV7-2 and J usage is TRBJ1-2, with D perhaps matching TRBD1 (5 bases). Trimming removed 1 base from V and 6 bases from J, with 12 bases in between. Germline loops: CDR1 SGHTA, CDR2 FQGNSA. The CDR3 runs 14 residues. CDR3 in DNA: TGTGCCAGCAGCTTAGGAAGTGGACAAGATGGCTACACCTTC. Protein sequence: CASSLGSGQDGYTF.

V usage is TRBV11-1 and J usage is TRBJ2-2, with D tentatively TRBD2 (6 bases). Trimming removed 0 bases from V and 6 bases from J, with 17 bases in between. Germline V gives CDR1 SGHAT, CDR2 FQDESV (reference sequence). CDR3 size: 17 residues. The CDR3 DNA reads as TGTGCCAGCAGCTTAGCGTCCCCACACGGGAGTCCCGGGGAGCTGTTTTTT. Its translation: CASSLASPHGSPGELFF.

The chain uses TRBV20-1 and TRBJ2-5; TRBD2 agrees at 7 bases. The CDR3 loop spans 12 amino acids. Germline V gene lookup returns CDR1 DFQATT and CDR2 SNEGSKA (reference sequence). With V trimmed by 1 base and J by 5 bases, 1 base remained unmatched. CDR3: CSARGEGETQYF. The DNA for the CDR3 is TGCAGTGCTAGAGGGGAGGGGGAGACCCAGTACTTC.

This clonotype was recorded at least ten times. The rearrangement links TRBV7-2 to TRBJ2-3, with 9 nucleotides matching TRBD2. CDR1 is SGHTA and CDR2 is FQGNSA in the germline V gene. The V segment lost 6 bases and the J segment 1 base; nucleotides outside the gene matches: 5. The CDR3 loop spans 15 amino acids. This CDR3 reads CASRLAGGGTDTQYF. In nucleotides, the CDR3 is TGTGCCAGCAGGCTGGCGGGAGGGGGCACAGATACGCAGTATTTT. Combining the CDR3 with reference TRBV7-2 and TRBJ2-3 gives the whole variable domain GAGVSQSPSNKVTEKGKDVELRCDPISGHTALYWYRQSLGQGLEFLIYFQGNSAPDKSGLPSDRFSAERTGGSVSTLTIQRTQQEDSAVYLCASRLAGGGTDTQYFGPGTRLTVL.

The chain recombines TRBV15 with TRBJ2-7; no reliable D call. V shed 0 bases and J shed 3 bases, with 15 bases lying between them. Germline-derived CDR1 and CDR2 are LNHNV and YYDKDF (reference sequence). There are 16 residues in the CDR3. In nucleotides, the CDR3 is TGTGCCACCAGCAGAGATCTCGAGGCAGCTTACTACGAGCAGTACTTC. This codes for CATSRDLEAAYYEQYF.

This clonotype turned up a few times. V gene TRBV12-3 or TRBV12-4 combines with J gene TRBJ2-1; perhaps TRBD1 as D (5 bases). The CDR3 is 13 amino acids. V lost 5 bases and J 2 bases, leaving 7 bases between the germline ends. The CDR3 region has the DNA TGTGCCAGCAGTCCGACAGCCTACAATGAGCAGTTCTTC. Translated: CASSPTAYNEQFF.

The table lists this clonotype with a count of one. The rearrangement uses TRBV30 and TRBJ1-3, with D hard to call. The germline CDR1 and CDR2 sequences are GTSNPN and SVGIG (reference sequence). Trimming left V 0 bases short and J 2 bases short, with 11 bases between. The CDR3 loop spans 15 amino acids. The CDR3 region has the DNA TGTGCCTGGAGTGTACAACGGGTGACTGGAAACACCATATATTTT. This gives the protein CAWSVQRVTGNTIYF.

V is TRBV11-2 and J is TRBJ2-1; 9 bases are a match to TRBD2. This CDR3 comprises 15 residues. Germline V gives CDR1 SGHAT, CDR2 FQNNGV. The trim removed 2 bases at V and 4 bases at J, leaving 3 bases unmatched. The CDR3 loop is CASSLSGLAYNEQFF. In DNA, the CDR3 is TGTGCCAGCAGCTTATCGGGACTAGCTTACAATGAGCAGTTCTTC.

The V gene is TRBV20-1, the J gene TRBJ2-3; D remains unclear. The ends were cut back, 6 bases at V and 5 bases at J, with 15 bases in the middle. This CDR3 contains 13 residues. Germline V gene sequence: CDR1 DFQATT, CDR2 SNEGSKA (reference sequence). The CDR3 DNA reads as TGCAGTGCCCTCCCGCCAGGTATAGATACGCAGTATTTT. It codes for CSALPPGIDTQYF.

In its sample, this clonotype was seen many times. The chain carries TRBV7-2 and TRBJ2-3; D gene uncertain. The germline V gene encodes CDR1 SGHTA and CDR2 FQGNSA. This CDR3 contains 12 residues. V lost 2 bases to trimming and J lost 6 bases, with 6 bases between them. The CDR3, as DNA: TGTGCCAGCAGCTTATTTGCCGATACGCAGTATTTT. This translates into CASSLFADTQYF.

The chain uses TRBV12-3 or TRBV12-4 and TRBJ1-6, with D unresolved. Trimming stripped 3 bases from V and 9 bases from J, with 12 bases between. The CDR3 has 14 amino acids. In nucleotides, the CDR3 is TGTGCCAGCAGTTTCGGACCTGGGGTTTCACCCCTCCACTTT. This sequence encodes CASSFGPGVSPLHF.

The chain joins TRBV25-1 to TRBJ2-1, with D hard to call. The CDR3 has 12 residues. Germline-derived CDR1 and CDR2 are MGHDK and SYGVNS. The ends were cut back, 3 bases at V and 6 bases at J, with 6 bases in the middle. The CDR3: CASSDSFNEQFF. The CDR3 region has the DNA TGTGCCAGCAGTGATAGTTTCAATGAGCAGTTCTTC.

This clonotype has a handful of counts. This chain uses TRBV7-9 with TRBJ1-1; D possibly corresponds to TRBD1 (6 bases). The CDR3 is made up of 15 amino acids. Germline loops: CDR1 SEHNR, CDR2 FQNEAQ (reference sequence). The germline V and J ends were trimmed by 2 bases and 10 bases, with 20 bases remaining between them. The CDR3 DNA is TGTGCCAGCAGCTTATCCGCAGGGGAAGGGATAGGAGCTTTCTTT. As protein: CASSLSAGEGIGAFF.

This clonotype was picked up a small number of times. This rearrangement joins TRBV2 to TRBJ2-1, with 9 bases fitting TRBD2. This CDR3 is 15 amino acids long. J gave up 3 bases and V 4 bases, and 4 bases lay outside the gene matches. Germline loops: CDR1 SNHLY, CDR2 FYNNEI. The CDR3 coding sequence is TGTGCCAGCAGTGGGGAAGCGGGGGGCTACAATGAGCAGTTCTTC. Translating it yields CASSGEAGGYNEQFF. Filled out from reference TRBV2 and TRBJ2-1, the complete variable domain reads EPEVTQTPSHQVTQMGQEVILRCVPISNHLYFYWYRQILGQKVEFLVSFYNNEISEKSEIFDDQFSVERPDGSNFTLKIRSTKLEDSAMYFCASSGEAGGYNEQFFGPGTRLTVL.

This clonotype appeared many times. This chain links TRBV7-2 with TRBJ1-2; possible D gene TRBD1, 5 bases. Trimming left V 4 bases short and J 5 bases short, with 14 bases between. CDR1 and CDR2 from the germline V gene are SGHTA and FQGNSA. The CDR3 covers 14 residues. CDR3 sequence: CASSSPTVTYGYTF. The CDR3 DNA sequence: TGTGCCAGCAGCTCTCCGACAGTTACGTATGGCTACACCTTC.

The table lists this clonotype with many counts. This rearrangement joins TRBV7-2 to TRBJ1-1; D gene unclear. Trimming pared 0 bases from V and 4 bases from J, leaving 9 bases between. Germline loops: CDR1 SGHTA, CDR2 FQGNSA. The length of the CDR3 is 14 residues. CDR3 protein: CASSLALSGTEAFF. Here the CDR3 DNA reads TGTGCCAGCAGCTTAGCGTTGAGTGGCACTGAAGCTTTCTTT.

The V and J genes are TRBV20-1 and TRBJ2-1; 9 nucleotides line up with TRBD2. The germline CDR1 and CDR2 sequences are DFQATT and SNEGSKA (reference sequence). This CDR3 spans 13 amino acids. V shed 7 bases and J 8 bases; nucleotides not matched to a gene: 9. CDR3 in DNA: TGCAGTGTATTAGGGACTAGCACCCATGAGCAGTTCTTC. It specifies CSVLGTSTHEQFF.

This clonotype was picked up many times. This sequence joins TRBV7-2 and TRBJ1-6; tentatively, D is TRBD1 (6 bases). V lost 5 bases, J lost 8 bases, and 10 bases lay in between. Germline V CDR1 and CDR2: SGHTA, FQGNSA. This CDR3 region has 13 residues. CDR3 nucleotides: TGTGCCAGCAGCCCAAACAGGGATTCACCCCTCCACTTT. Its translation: CASSPNRDSPLHF.

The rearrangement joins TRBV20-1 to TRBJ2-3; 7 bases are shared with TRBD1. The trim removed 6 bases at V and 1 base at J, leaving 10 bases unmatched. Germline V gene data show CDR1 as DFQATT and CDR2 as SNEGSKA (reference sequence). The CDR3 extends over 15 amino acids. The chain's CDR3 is CSANPPGQRTDTQYF. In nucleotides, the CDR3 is TGCAGTGCCAACCCCCCGGGACAGCGCACAGATACGCAGTATTTT.

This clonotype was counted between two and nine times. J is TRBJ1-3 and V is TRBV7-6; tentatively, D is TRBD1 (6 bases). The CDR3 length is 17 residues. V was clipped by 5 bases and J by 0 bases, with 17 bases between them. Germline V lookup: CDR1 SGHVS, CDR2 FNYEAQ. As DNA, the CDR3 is TGTGCCAGCAGCCCCCGCAGGACAGCAAACTCTGGAAACACCATATATTTT. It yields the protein CASSPRRTANSGNTIYF.

The CDR3 DNA reads as TGCGCCAGCAGCACGACACGGTGGGAGCTGTTTTTT. Protein sequence: CASSTTRWELFF. The chain is built from TRBV5-1 and TRBJ2-2, with D unclear. The CDR3 sequence is 12 residues long. Germline V gene lookup returns CDR1 SGHRS and CDR2 YFSETQ. Trimming removed 4 bases at V and 9 bases at J, with 10 bases between.

The CDR3 reads CASSLTGVNQPQHF. The CDR3, as DNA: TGTGCCAGCAGCCTGACAGGCGTCAATCAGCCCCAGCATTTT. V gene TRBV5-6 combines with J gene TRBJ1-5; D is possibly TRBD1 (6 bases). The germline V gene encodes CDR1 SGHDT and CDR2 YYEEEE. The CDR3 is made up of 14 amino acids. Trimming removed 4 bases from V and 3 bases from J, with 11 bases in between. The entire variable domain, with the rest obtained from reference TRBV5-6 and TRBJ1-5, is as follows: DAGVTQSPTHLIKTRGQQVTLRCSPKSGHDTVSWYQQALGQGPQFIFQYYEEEERQRGNFPDRFSGHQFPNYSSELNVNALLLGDSALYLCASSLTGVNQPQHFGDGTRLSIL.

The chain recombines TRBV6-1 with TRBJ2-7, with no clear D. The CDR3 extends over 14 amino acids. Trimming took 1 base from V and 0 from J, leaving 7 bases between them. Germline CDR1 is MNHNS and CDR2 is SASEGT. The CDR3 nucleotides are TGTGCCAGCAGTGAAGAGAACATCTCCTACGAGCAGTACTTC. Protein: CASSEENISYEQYF.

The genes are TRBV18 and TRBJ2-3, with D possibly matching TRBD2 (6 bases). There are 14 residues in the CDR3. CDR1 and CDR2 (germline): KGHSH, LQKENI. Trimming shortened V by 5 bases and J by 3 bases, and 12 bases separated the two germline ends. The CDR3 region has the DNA TGTGCCAGCTCAGTCGGGACTTATACAGATACGCAGTATTTT. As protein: CASSVGTYTDTQYF.